This T cell receptor beta chain was found in a study of blood T cell repertoires in COVID-19 (dated by TCRdb to the early 2020s). The study in broad terms: Samples from collaborators originated in the United States, Italy and Spain and spanned both the acute and convalescent phases of COVID-19. The material from the prospective study consisted of cDNA or gDNA derived from T cells, B-cell-depleted T cells, or PBMCs. The dataset comprised deeply sampled blood TCRbeta repertoires from subjects exposed to, actively infected with, or recovered from COVID-19. The repertoires were released in a freely available public database meant as a resource for research on the immune response to SARS-CoV-2. Samples were obtained from the ongoing ImmuneRACE study (first 160 participants) and from 1,254 subjects provided by 6 global collaborators. Sample metadata almost always included a de-identified subject ID, COVID-19 status, age in years and sex. Where HLA class I and class II types were available, the types were taken from metadata supplied by the sample provider, not from assay-based typing. Overall study outcomes, separate from this receptor: How much clinical and demographic metadata was included differed by source and by participant, and the metadata was provided uncurated.

A word on this clone: Its antigen has not been determined. The input lacks base qualities; no much larger clone sits a single base away.

TCRbeta CDR3 regions were amplified from genomic DNA using the immunoSEQ Assay, a bias-controlled multiplex PCR. The paper's processing steps were these. The number of nucleated cells in each sample was estimated from the amplification of reference gene primers within the assay. To quantify the absolute abundance of each unique TCRbeta CDR3 rearrangement, sequence reads were collapsed and filtered. For each sample, productive Simpson clonality was calculated as the square root of Simpson's diversity index over productive rearrangements. Not all clones reach the TCRdb copy of this immuneACCESS table, which keeps in-frame sequences only. Checked studies attribute under half of the gap to unresolved V genes and leave the rest unexplained. V and J calls and clone size are those listed in that table; D and trimming were worked out from the DNA. Recorded for this sample are under 150,000 clones; roughly 84% of them occurred a single time. Approximately 1.5% of the sample is in the top ten clones.

Collaborating institutions collected whole blood in K2EDTA tubes following their own protocols. For TCRbeta analysis, collaborators shipped samples as frozen whole blood, isolated PBMCs, or DNA extracted from either of those sample types. From its cysteine to its phenylalanine, the CDR3 spans 13 amino acids. Only CDR3 DNA remains: 39 bases, in frame from the first base. Trimming at the junction amounts to 6 bases on V and 1 base on J, and the germline ends lie 8 bases apart. For CDR1 and CDR2, the germline V gene lists KGHDR and SFDVKD. Sequencing used peripheral blood. The sequence derives from a man in his 60s with acute or convalescent COVID-19. Recombination joined TRBV24-1 with TRBJ1-1; the D gene identity is not certain. CDR3 sequence: CATSQLTNTEAFF. The bases are TGTGCCACCAGTCAACTAACGAACACTGAAGCTTTCTTT.